The clone carrying this TCR beta chain was recorded a few times. This record comes from a study of molecular identifiers for immune sequencing clone quantification. Making the bulk TCR libraries relied on previously described methods and listed TCR primers. TCRdb reprocessed the PCR reads via MiXCR and lists one record per CDR3 protein. The sample holds under 600,000 distinct CDR3 sequences, about a quarter seen once. Per the germline V gene, CDR1 is KGHDR and CDR2 is SFDVKD. With 6 bases clipped from V and 3 bases from J, the junction kept 7 bases outside the gene matches. CDR3 length equals 15 residues.

The rearrangement links TRBV24-1 to TRBJ2-1; 7 bases match TRBD2. The source of this sequence is a human donor in good health. Some libraries in this study had Jurkat cell RNA spiked in. The material sequenced was naive CD8+ T cells from blood, with Jurkat cell RNA spiked in. Subset indicated: FACS-sorted CD8+CD4-CCR7+CD45RA+ naive T cells. CDR3 loop: CATSNRDYGYNEQFF. CDR3 coding DNA: TGTGCCACCAGTAACCGGGACTATGGCTACAATGAGCAGTTCTTC.